These 11 T cell receptor beta chains came from one sample sequenced in a study of blood T cell repertoires in COVID-19. Measured with immunoSEQ multiplex PCR; TCRdb has only the in-frame clones, and not every one. The repertoire holds approximately 350,000 clones, with under 95% as singletons. The material sequenced was peripheral blood. The receptors derive from a woman aged 18 to 35 who had recovered from COVID-19.

The CDR3 sequence is CASKLADTGELFF. In DNA form, the CDR3 reads TGTGCCAGCAAACTAGCAGACACCGGGGAGCTGTTTTTT. The chain carries TRBV3-1 (or the pseudogene TRBV3-2) and TRBJ2-2, with D perhaps matching TRBD2 (6 bases). The CDR3 extends over 13 amino acids. Germline assignment: CDR1 LGHDT and CDR2 YNNKEL (reference sequence). Between the trimmed V and J ends, which lost 7 bases and 3 bases, there was a span of 9 bases.

This clone was seen just once. The chain carries TRBV6-6 and TRBJ1-1; perhaps TRBD1 as D (5 bases). This CDR3 has 10 amino acids. The germline V gene encodes CDR1 MNHNY and CDR2 SVGAGI (reference sequence). Deletions cut 6 bases from V and 8 bases from J, with 7 bases between. The DNA of the CDR3 is TGTGCCAGCAGGGCAGGGGAAGCTTTCTTT. Encoded protein: CASRAGEAFF.

V is TRBV6-5 and J is TRBJ2-7; 12 positions agree with TRBD1. Germline V lookup: CDR1 MNHEY, CDR2 SVGAGI. There are 15 residues in the CDR3. The trim removed 9 bases at V and 3 bases at J, leaving 9 bases unmatched. CDR3 region: CASTEGQGAFYEQYV. The CDR3 region has the DNA TGTGCCAGTACTGAGGGACAGGGGGCTTTCTACGAGCAGTACGTC.

This chain links TRBV5-6 with TRBJ1-2, with TRBD1 as a possible D gene (5 bases). The CDR3 totals 14 residues. With 0 bases removed from V and 3 bases from J, the gap between germline ends came to 9 bases. In germline, CDR1 is SGHDT, CDR2 YYEEEE. The CDR3 is CASSLDRSYYGYTF. The CDR3 DNA follows: TGTGCCAGCAGCTTGGACAGGAGCTACTATGGCTACACCTTC.

This chain links TRBV12-5 with TRBJ2-1; D may be TRBD2 (6 bases). This CDR3 contains 12 residues. Trimming took off 3 bases at V and 13 bases at J, with 13 bases between the two ends. Germline assignment: CDR1 LGHNT and CDR2 FRNRAP. The CDR3 reads CASGFSGTSQFF. CDR3 nucleotides: TGTGCTAGTGGTTTTTCAGGCACTAGCCAGTTCTTC.

The chain joins TRBV30 to TRBJ1-1; 9 bases line up with TRBD1. The junction had 5 bases not matched to a gene; V was cut back by 1 base and J by 5 bases. CDR1 and CDR2 from the germline V gene are GTSNPN and SVGIG (reference sequence). CDR3 size: 14 residues. The CDR3 loop reads CAWSDRGRRTEAFF. For the CDR3, the DNA is TGTGCCTGGAGTGACAGGGGGCGCCGGACTGAAGCTTTCTTT. The full variable domain, its missing parts supplied by reference TRBV30 and TRBJ1-1, is SQTIHQWPATLVQPVGSPLSLECTVEGTSNPNLYWYRQAAGRGLQLLFYSVGIGQISSEVPQNLSASRPQDRQFILSSKKLLLSDSGFYLCAWSDRGRRTEAFFGQGTRLTVV.

The chain joins TRBV3-1 (or the pseudogene TRBV3-2) to TRBJ2-5; TRBD2 aligns across 7 bases. The CDR3 runs 14 residues. The trim removed 2 bases at V and 1 base at J, leaving 1 base unmatched. CDR1 is LGHDT, CDR2 YNNKEL, per germline (reference sequence). CDR3 sequence reads: CASSQLAVQETQYF. In DNA form, the CDR3 reads TGTGCCAGCAGCCAACTAGCGGTCCAAGAGACCCAGTACTTC.

The chain couples TRBV20-1 to TRBJ2-1; 11 positions agree with TRBD2. Trimming removed 3 bases from V and 4 bases from J; junction bases left unmatched: 11. The length of the CDR3 is 17 residues. Germline V CDR1 and CDR2: DFQATT, SNEGSKA (reference sequence). CDR3 sequence: CSASIRPLAGGYNEQFF. In DNA, the CDR3 is TGCAGTGCTAGTATCCGTCCGCTAGCGGGAGGTTACAATGAGCAGTTCTTC.

The genes are TRBV7-2 and TRBJ2-1; the match to TRBD2 covers 11 bases. The trim removed 5 bases at V and 4 bases at J, leaving 10 bases unmatched. CDR3 length: 17 residues. Germline-derived CDR1 and CDR2 are SGHTA and FQGNSA. CDR3 residues: CASSHLGLADIYNEQFF. As DNA, the CDR3 is TGTGCCAGCAGCCACCTGGGACTAGCGGACATATACAATGAGCAGTTCTTC.

The chain is built from TRBV7-8 and TRBJ2-7, with unresolved D. Between the trimmed V and J ends, which lost 0 bases and 1 base, there was a span of 10 bases. Germline V lookup: CDR1 SGHVS, CDR2 FQNEAQ. The CDR3 spans 15 residues. CDR3: CASSLATLGSYEQYV. The CDR3 nucleotides read TGTGCCAGCAGCTTAGCCACCCTCGGGTCCTACGAGCAGTACGTC.

Written as DNA, the CDR3 is TGCGCCAGCTTTAGGACTAGCAGGGATACGCAGTATTTT. Its translation: CASFRTSRDTQYF. The chain has TRBV10-2 and TRBJ2-3, with 8 bases matching TRBD2. Germline trimming cut 8 bases from V and 6 bases from J; bases unmatched to any gene: 7. CDR1 WSHSY and CDR2 SAAADI come from the germline V gene. The CDR3 runs 13 residues.